What follows are 8 T cell receptor beta chains derived from one specimen sequenced in a study of T-cell memory formation after mild COVID-19 (dated by TCRdb to the early 2020s). The method behind the library was 5' RACE. Sequencing took place on an Illumina NovaSeq 6000. TCRdb handled the public reads itself, with Q25 trimming in fastp and clone calling in MiXCR, and kept productive beta chains. Under each unique CDR3 protein, matching rows form one entry showing the most common genes and DNA. Counted in this sample were about 610,000 distinct CDR3 sequences; 17% of them appeared once. The ten largest account for just over 8% of the sample. What was sequenced was PBMCs or a T cell subset sorted from them (not recorded which). The source of these receptors is an adult woman who had mild COVID-19 (a few samples of this study predate the infection). The sample titles of this study are shuffled in the database, so cell type and time point are left out; the donor was told from shared clones.

The chain carries TRBV12-3 or TRBV12-4 and TRBJ1-2; D ambiguous. Trimming pared 5 bases from V and 8 bases from J, leaving 18 bases between. The CDR3 length is 14 residues. CDR3 DNA sequence: TGTGCCAGCAGTCCCAATAATCCTTCCCCGGGCTACACCTTC. The encoded protein is CASSPNNPSPGYTF.

The J gene is TRBJ1-1, the V gene TRBV4-1; a weak D match, TRBD1 (6 bases). Germline V gene data show CDR1 as MGHRA and CDR2 as YSYEKL. Trimming removed 0 bases from V and 1 base from J, with 15 bases in between. This CDR3 has 17 amino acids. This chain's CDR3 is CASSQEPGGLWNTEAFF. The CDR3 DNA reads as TGCGCCAGCAGCCAAGAGCCCGGGGGCCTCTGGAACACTGAAGCTTTCTTT.

This clonotype was observed a few times. The V and J genes are TRBV6-5 and TRBJ1-2; D may be TRBD1 (5 bases). Trimming pared 0 bases from V and 4 bases from J, leaving 15 bases between. Germline V gene sequence: CDR1 MNHEY, CDR2 SVGAGI. The CDR3 covers 16 residues. Written as DNA, the CDR3 is TGTGCCAGCAGTTACTCGATGAGGGACTCGGGCTATGGCTACACCTTC. It codes for CASSYSMRDSGYGYTF.

The rearrangement joins TRBV6-6 to TRBJ2-7; TRBD1 might be the D (6 bases). The V gene's germline CDR1 is MNHNY and CDR2 SVGAGI (reference sequence). With 0 bases removed from V and 1 base from J, the gap between germline ends came to 19 bases. The CDR3 runs 18 residues. CDR3 loop: CASSYSPGPFTGSYEQYF. Here the CDR3 DNA reads TGTGCCAGCAGTTACTCCCCAGGACCCTTTACAGGGTCCTACGAGCAGTACTTC.

This chain joins TRBV11-3 and TRBJ2-1; TRBD2 agrees at 10 bases. With 5 bases clipped from V and 2 bases from J, the junction kept 12 bases outside the gene matches. Germline CDR1 reads SGHNT; CDR2 reads YENEEA. This CDR3 is built from 18 residues. This CDR3 reads CASSPGLAGEGTYNEQFF. Written as DNA, the CDR3 is TGTGCCAGCAGCCCAGGGCTAGCGGGAGAGGGCACCTACAATGAGCAGTTCTTC.

V is TRBV20-1 and J is TRBJ2-7; 9 bases fit TRBD1. Germline V gene sequence: CDR1 DFQATT, CDR2 SNEGSKA (reference sequence). CDR3 length: 16 residues. The ends lost 3 bases at V and 1 base at J; junction bases unmatched: 10. CDR3 amino acids: CSASLRDRVISYEQYF. As DNA, the CDR3 is TGCAGTGCTAGTCTCCGGGACAGGGTCATATCCTACGAGCAGTACTTC.

The chain couples TRBV4-1 to TRBJ2-5; D uncertain. The CDR3 runs to 14 residues. Germline loops: CDR1 MGHRA, CDR2 YSYEKL. V lost 4 bases, J lost 9 bases, and 18 bases lay in between. The DNA of the CDR3 is TGCGCCAGCAGCCGGAATAGTCCTGACGCGGCCCAGTACTTC. It yields the protein CASSRNSPDAAQYF.

The chain employs TRBV6-5 and TRBJ2-2; D not resolved. The CDR3 length is 14 residues. V was clipped by 2 bases and J by 8 bases, with 12 bases between them. The germline V gene encodes CDR1 MNHEY and CDR2 SVGAGI. CDR3 loop: CASSYILQAGELFF. In nucleotides, the CDR3 is TGTGCCAGCAGTTACATCCTACAAGCGGGGGAGCTGTTTTTT.